Listed below are T cell receptor beta chains from one sample, sequenced in a study of cytotoxic CD8 clonotypes in ibrutinib-treated CLL. Sequencing was performed with immunoSEQ multiplex PCR; in TCRdb, only in-frame clones are kept and a portion is missing. The profile shows some 300,000 clones, about 80% of them singletons. The sample here was PBMCs, taken before ibrutinib treatment. The source is a human donor with chronic lymphocytic leukemia. CDR3s include the opening cysteine and the closing phenylalanine or tryptophan. The D gene is left open where the match is weak. Part of the rows lack a size; the others show once, few, many or a class for expanded clones.

V	D	J	size	CDR3	DNA
TRBV7-9	-	TRBJ2-2	-	CASNPRNTGELFF	TGTGCCAGCAATCCCAGGAACACCGGGGAGCTGTTTTTT
TRBV6-1	TRBD2	TRBJ2-3	-	CASRETGTSTYTQYF	TGTGCCAGCAGAGAGACCGGGACTAGCACCTATACGCAGTATTTT
TRBV7-8	-	TRBJ2-7	-	CASSLERDLRLQQYF	TGTGCCAGCAGCTTAGAACGGGACCTGCGATTACAGCAGTACTTC
TRBV4-1	TRBD2	TRBJ2-7	-	CASSQFLATSGPYEQYF	TGCGCCAGCAGCCAATTTCTTGCGACTAGCGGACCCTACGAGCAGTACTTC
TRBV23-1	-	TRBJ2-6	-	CASSQYRPSGANVLTF	TGCGCCAGCAGTCAATATAGGCCGTCTGGGGCCAACGTCCTGACTTTC
TRBV27	-	TRBJ1-4	-	CASSLRGLTTNEKLFF	TGTGCCAGCAGTTTGAGGGGCCTTACAACTAATGAAAAACTGTTTTTT
TRBV19	-	TRBJ1-3	-	CASKITESPSGNTIYF	TGTGCCAGTAAAATTACAGAGTCACCCTCTGGAAACACCATATATTTT
TRBV29-1	-	TRBJ1-1	-	CSVSQRPEAFF	TGCAGCGTCTCCCAGAGGCCAGAAGCTTTCTTT
TRBV15	-	TRBJ1-5	-	CATSRDRAGAVGQPQHF	TGTGCCACCAGCAGAGATCGGGCAGGGGCCGTGGGTCAGCCCCAGCATTTT
TRBV11-2	-	TRBJ1-5	-	CASSLDLGFQPQHF	TGTGCCAGCAGCTTAGATCTAGGTTTTCAGCCCCAGCATTTT
TRBV20-1	-	TRBJ1-5	-	CSARTRTQHF	TGCAGTGCTAGGACTCGGACCCAGCATTTT
TRBV5-6	-	TRBJ1-5	few	CASSLARQGWNSNQPQHF	TGTGCCAGCAGCTTGGCCCGGCAGGGGTGGAATAGCAATCAGCCCCAGCATTTT
TRBV15	-	TRBJ2-7	-	CATSVTGLSYEQYF	TGTGCCACCAGCGTTACAGGTCTTTCCTACGAGCAGTACTTC
TRBV7-6	-	TRBJ2-7	few	CASSTPERAYEQYF	TGTGCCAGCAGCACCCCGGAGAGAGCTTACGAGCAGTACTTC
TRBV7-2	-	TRBJ1-4	-	CASSLNGQNEKLFF	TGTGCCAGCAGCTTAAACGGGCAGAATGAAAAACTGTTTTTT
TRBV2	-	TRBJ1-3	once	CASSQDGSGNTIYF	TGTGCCAGCAGTCAGGACGGCTCTGGAAACACCATATATTTT
TRBV4-2	TRBD1	TRBJ2-3	-	CASSQGGQGSSDTQYF	TGTGCCAGCAGCCAAGGGGGACAGGGTAGTTCAGATACGCAGTATTTT
TRBV5-4	-	TRBJ2-1	-	CASSLAGRAAGFYEQFF	TGTGCCAGCAGCTTGGCCGGGCGGGCAGCGGGCTTCTATGAGCAGTTCTTC
TRBV5-1	-	TRBJ1-1	-	CASSLEGRLTEAFF	TGCGCCAGCAGCTTGGAAGGACGACTCACTGAAGCTTTCTTT
TRBV30	-	TRBJ2-7	-	CAWRENYEQYF	TGTGCCTGGAGGGAAAACTACGAGCAGTACTTC
TRBV19	-	TRBJ1-2	-	CASSMAGMVGYTF	TGTGCCAGTAGTATGGCGGGTATGGTTGGCTACACCTTC
TRBV28	-	TRBJ2-1	-	CASSVRTGSYNEQFF	TGTGCCAGCAGCGTTCGTACAGGCTCCTACAATGAGCAGTTCTTC
TRBV6-5	-	TRBJ2-7	-	CASRPPGHQYEQYF	TGTGCCAGCAGACCTCCGGGACACCAATACGAGCAGTACTTC
TRBV10-3	-	TRBJ2-3	-	CAIECAGTLTDTQYF	TGTGCCATCGAGTGTGCGGGAACTCTCACAGATACGCAGTATTTT
TRBV12-5	-	TRBJ2-1	-	CASGFRLNEQFF	TGTGCTAGTGGTTTTCGGCTCAATGAGCAGTTCTTC
TRBV5-1	-	TRBJ2-5	-	CASSLVWGLRQETQYF	TGCGCCAGCAGCTTGGTTTGGGGGTTACGGCAAGAGACCCAGTACTTC
TRBV7-2	TRBD1	TRBJ2-1	-	CASSSRTGDVEQFF	TGTGCCAGCAGCTCCCGGACAGGGGACGTTGAGCAGTTCTTC
TRBV19	-	TRBJ2-7	-	CASSIRTELEQYF	TGTGCCAGTAGTATCAGGACAGAACTCGAGCAGTACTTC
TRBV7-2	TRBD2	TRBJ2-2	-	CASSFGRANTGELFF	TGTGCCAGCAGCTTCGGGAGGGCCAACACCGGGGAGCTGTTTTTT
TRBV4-2	-	TRBJ2-7	few	CASSQRGSYEQYF	TGTGCCAGCAGCCAGAGGGGCTCCTACGAGCAGTACTTC
TRBV7-3	-	TRBJ2-5	few	CASSLFPGYQETQYF	TGTGCCAGCAGCTTATTCCCAGGGTACCAAGAGACCCAGTACTTC
TRBV7-2	TRBD2	TRBJ2-5	-	CASSYQRAGRGQETQYF	TGTGCCAGCAGCTATCAGAGAGCGGGACGGGGACAAGAGACCCAGTACTTC
TRBV15	-	TRBJ2-4	-	CATSRGGTPGIQYF	TGTGCCACCAGCAGAGGTGGGACTCCGGGCATTCAGTACTTC
TRBV7-9	TRBD1	TRBJ2-1	-	CASRKRQGVSSIDEQFF	TGTGCCAGCAGGAAGAGACAGGGGGTATCAAGTATCGATGAGCAGTTCTTC
TRBV30	TRBD2	TRBJ2-7	-	CAWRGTSGGEQYF	TGTGCCTGGAGGGGGACTAGCGGAGGGGAGCAGTACTTC
TRBV14	-	TRBJ2-7	-	CASSQDRPSHYEQYF	TGTGCCAGCAGCCAAGATCGACCTAGCCACTACGAGCAGTACTTC
TRBV10-2	TRBD1	TRBJ2-7	once	CASRAGTGISYEQYF	TGCGCCAGCAGGGCCGGGACAGGGATTTCCTACGAGCAGTACTTC
TRBV11-2	-	TRBJ1-2	-	CASSFYLQGFVDYGYTF	TGTGCCAGCAGCTTTTATCTTCAGGGTTTCGTGGACTATGGCTACACCTTC
TRBV11-2	-	TRBJ2-1	-	CASSLARPISNEQFF	TGTGCCAGCAGCTTAGCACGGCCCATTAGCAATGAGCAGTTCTTC
TRBV18	-	TRBJ2-2	-	CASSPARASTGELFF	TGTGCCAGCTCACCAGCCAGGGCGAGCACCGGGGAGCTGTTTTTT
TRBV6-5	TRBD2	TRBJ2-7	-	CASTITSGRSYEQYF	TGTGCCAGCACCATTACTAGCGGGAGATCCTACGAGCAGTACTTC
TRBV6-5	-	TRBJ2-2	-	CASNGRQTDTGELFF	TGTGCCAGCAACGGTCGGCAGACCGACACCGGGGAGCTGTTTTTT
TRBV7-2	TRBD2	TRBJ2-2	-	CASRLREYTGELFF	TGTGCCAGCAGGCTGCGGGAGTACACCGGGGAGCTGTTTTTT
TRBV29-1	-	TRBJ2-5	-	CSVVRGSVETQYF	TGCAGCGTTGTAAGGGGCAGCGTAGAGACCCAGTACTTC
TRBV6-1	-	TRBJ2-2	-	CASSERLVPGELFF	TGTGCCAGCAGTGAACGGCTGGTTCCCGGGGAGCTGTTTTTT
TRBV6-4	TRBD2	TRBJ2-3	-	CASSDPASGCADTQYF	TGTGCCAGCAGCGACCCAGCTAGCGGGTGCGCAGATACGCAGTATTTT
TRBV28	-	TRBJ1-1	-	CASSQTSRGNTEAFF	TGTGCCAGCAGTCAAACGAGCAGGGGGAACACTGAAGCTTTCTTT
TRBV30	-	TRBJ1-2	once	CAWSVYPQRLTF	TGTGCCTGGAGTGTATACCCCCAGAGGTTGACCTTC
TRBV10-3	-	TRBJ1-2	-	CAISESGQAYGYTF	TGTGCCATCAGTGAGTCTGGGCAGGCGTATGGCTACACCTTC